This TCR beta chain was documented in a study of cytomegalovirus exposure and HLA in healthy donors. Study at large: Of the donors genotyped, 398 in all, 75% to 85% fell in the Caucasian-associated ancestry cluster.

The CDR3 covers 12 residues. Trimming cost V 2 bases and J 14 bases, with 13 bases left between them. In germline, CDR1 is MDHEN, CDR2 SYDVKM. A multiplex PCR was run with 60 Vbeta primers and 13 Jbeta primers. The table came from immunoSEQ multiplex PCR; TCRdb's copy has only in-frame clones and leaves some out. Of 200,000 to 250,000 clones detected, 75% to 85% appear once; the ten largest clones hold 2.7%. Findings of the study overall: An apparent linkage of common viral pathogens to several of the most significant clusters emerged in a later analysis. A missense variant in DCLRE1C was later tied to TCR beta V- and J-gene trimming. A later analysis associated 15,000 or so TCR beta sequences with HLA alleles at a 0.05 false discovery rate.

Notes on this clone: Its specificity is unknown.

The clonotype was recovered from a woman aged 55-69 years in good health and CMV-seropositive. The chain is built from TRBV28 and TRBJ2-1, with D maybe TRBD2 (6 bases). Input material: PBMCs. The CDR3 is CASSLTGSGKFF. CDR3 DNA sequence: TGTGCCAGCAGTTTAACCGGGAGCGGTAAGTTCTTC.